The next 30 T cell receptor beta chains were all read from a single sample in a study of neurological immune-mediated disorders. MiXCR, applied by TCRdb to the 5' RACE reads, yields one record per CDR3 protein. The sample holds some 60,000 distinct CDR3 sequences, around 3.6% seen once. The specimen sequenced was PBMCs. The receptors come from a woman younger than 45 with multiple sclerosis.

The sample holds many counts of this clonotype. This chain links TRBV5-1 with TRBJ2-7, with D perhaps given as TRBD1 or TRBD2 (5 bases each). This CDR3 contains 15 residues. Germline V lookup: CDR1 SGHRS, CDR2 YFSETQ. The V end lost 4 bases, the J end lost 0 bases, and 14 bases lay between the germline ends. The CDR3 region is CASSAPGRSSYEQYF. The CDR3 DNA reads as TGCGCCAGCAGCGCACCGGGACGAAGCTCCTACGAGCAGTACTTC.

This clonotype was counted many times. This sequence joins TRBV5-1 and TRBJ2-7, with TRBD2 matching 13 bases. The germline gives CDR1 SGHRS, CDR2 YFSETQ. The V segment lost 4 bases and the J segment 5 bases; nucleotides outside the gene matches: 3. The CDR3 is made up of 14 amino acids. The CDR3 spells CASSHGLAGDEQYF. Here the CDR3 DNA reads TGCGCCAGCAGCCACGGACTAGCGGGGGACGAGCAGTACTTC.

This clonotype was recorded at least ten times. V gene TRBV7-2 combines with J gene TRBJ1-5, with D uncertain. The CDR3 covers 13 residues. Trimming pared 5 bases from V and 1 base from J, leaving 6 bases between. Per germline, CDR1 SGHTA and CDR2 FQGNSA. In DNA, the CDR3 is TGTGCCAGCAGCCCGGGCAGCAATCAGCCCCAGCATTTT. Amino acid sequence: CASSPGSNQPQHF.

This clonotype was seen repeatedly, ten times or more. The rearrangement links TRBV29-1 to TRBJ1-4; D not certain. The CDR3 consists of 12 residues. Deletions cut 7 bases from V and 0 bases from J, with 6 bases between. The germline gives CDR1 SQVTM, CDR2 ANQGSEA. The CDR3 region is CSGGTTNEKLFF. In DNA form, the CDR3 reads TGCAGCGGAGGGACAACTAATGAAAAACTGTTTTTT.

This clonotype was picked up many times. This chain joins TRBV4-3 and TRBJ1-4; weak D call: TRBD1 (5 bases). The CDR3 contains 12 residues. The ends were cut back, 2 bases at V and 14 bases at J, with 12 bases in the middle. Per germline, CDR1 LGHNA and CDR2 YSLEER. CDR3 sequence: CASSQSGRVLFF. CDR3 DNA sequence: TGCGCCAGCAGCCAAAGCGGCAGGGTCCTGTTTTTT.

The sample holds many counts of this clonotype. The chain is built from TRBV20-1 and TRBJ2-5; D remains unclear. There are 14 residues in the CDR3. Trimming stripped 5 bases from V and 1 base from J, with 14 bases between. Germline CDR1 and CDR2: DFQATT and SNEGSKA (reference sequence). The CDR3 DNA reads as TGCAGTGCTCGATATTCCCAATTCCAAGAGACCCAGTACTTC. Protein: CSARYSQFQETQYF.

There are many counts of this clonotype. V and J are TRBV5-6 and TRBJ1-1; D is unclear. V was trimmed by 2 bases and J by 3 bases, leaving 14 bases between them. The germline V gene has CDR1 SGHDT and CDR2 YYEEEE. The CDR3 runs 15 residues. CDR3: CASSFGLVVDTEAFF. The CDR3 DNA is TGTGCCAGCAGCTTTGGTTTGGTCGTGGACACTGAAGCTTTCTTT.

This clonotype was seen at least ten times. The V call is TRBV7-2, the J call TRBJ2-7; 13 positions match TRBD2. The V gene's germline CDR1 is SGHTA and CDR2 FQGNSA. V lost 5 bases, J lost 2 bases, and 3 bases stayed unmatched. The CDR3 runs 15 residues. CDR3 in amino acids: CASSQTSGRAYEQYF. The CDR3 region has the DNA TGTGCCAGCAGCCAAACTAGCGGGAGGGCCTACGAGCAGTACTTC.

This clonotype was recorded at least ten times. The chain has TRBV6-5 and TRBJ2-1; D may correspond to TRBD1 or TRBD2 (7 bases each). This CDR3 contains 13 residues. With 6 bases removed from V and 7 bases from J, the gap between germline ends came to 13 bases. Per the germline V gene, CDR1 is MNHEY and CDR2 is SVGAGI. Written as DNA, the CDR3 is TGTGCCAGCAGGGGAGGGGGCCGGAATGAGCAGTTCTTC. This gives the protein CASRGGGRNEQFF.

This clonotype has ten or more counts. The chain recombines TRBV7-2 with TRBJ2-7, with TRBD1 matching 9 bases. V lost 1 base to trimming and J lost 5 bases; unmatched junction nucleotides: 3. Germline loops: CDR1 SGHTA, CDR2 FQGNSA. This CDR3 is 14 amino acids long. CDR3 in amino acids: CASSLEQGAHEQYF. In nucleotides, the CDR3 is TGTGCCAGCAGCTTAGAACAGGGGGCTCACGAGCAGTACTTC.

This clonotype came up many times. V usage is TRBV11-2 and J usage is TRBJ2-5; D is unresolved. V was cut by 2 bases and J by 4 bases, with 11 bases left in between. Per the germline V gene, CDR1 is SGHAT and CDR2 is FQNNGV. CDR3 length: 14 residues. Here the CDR3 DNA reads TGTGCCAGCAGCTTACAGCGCGTGCGAGAGACCCAGTACTTC. As protein: CASSLQRVRETQYF.

This clonotype was counted ten times or more. The chain recombines TRBV20-1 with TRBJ1-1; 10 bases fit TRBD1. Per germline, CDR1 DFQATT and CDR2 SNEGSKA (reference sequence). CDR3 length equals 15 residues. V lost 1 base and J lost 1; bases outside the gene matches: 3. The CDR3 DNA is TGCAGTGCTAGAGGGACAGGGGGGCGGAACACTGAAGCTTTCTTT. Protein: CSARGTGGRNTEAFF.

This clonotype was seen at least ten times. Mismatch with germline at one junction end may stem from a read error. The chain links TRBV12-3 or TRBV12-4 to TRBJ1-5; D remains unclear. The length of the CDR3 is 13 residues. CDR3 sequence reads: CASSLYGKQPQHF. The CDR3 DNA is TGTGCCAGCAGTTTATATGGCAAACAGCCCCAGCATTTT.

This clonotype was observed at least ten times. V gene TRBV5-1 combines with J gene TRBJ2-2, with D perhaps matching TRBD1 (5 bases). Germline V gene data show CDR1 as SGHRS and CDR2 as YFSETQ. Between the trimmed V and J ends, which lost 0 bases and 4 bases, there was a span of 10 bases. This CDR3 is 15 amino acids long. The DNA of the CDR3 is TGCGCCAGCAGCTTGGACTGGGGCCTCACCGGGGAGCTGTTTTTT. Translating gives CASSLDWGLTGELFF.

This clonotype was counted ten times or more. The chain recombines TRBV20-1 with TRBJ1-5, with D perhaps TRBD1 (6 bases). V shed 6 bases and J shed 2 bases, with 17 bases lying between them. The CDR3 has 15 amino acids. CDR1 and CDR2 from the germline V gene are DFQATT and SNEGSKA (reference sequence). The CDR3, as DNA: TGCAGTGCCAGGGGTTTCAATATGGGCAATCAGCCCCAGCATTTT. This translates into CSARGFNMGNQPQHF.

This clonotype was found many times. V and J are TRBV4-1 and TRBJ1-1; D possibly corresponds to TRBD1 (6 bases). The germline gives CDR1 MGHRA, CDR2 YSYEKL. Trimming took 0 bases from V and 4 from J, leaving 6 bases between them. This CDR3 spans 13 amino acids. The CDR3: CASSQEGGTEAFF. The CDR3 coding sequence is TGCGCCAGCAGCCAAGAAGGGGGCACTGAAGCTTTCTTT.

This clonotype was counted many times. This rearrangement joins TRBV27 to TRBJ1-6; 9 bases fit TRBD1. Germline lookup yields CDR1 MNHEY and CDR2 SMNVEV (reference sequence). V was clipped by 3 bases and J by 9 bases; unmatched bases: 0. This CDR3 region has 13 residues. The CDR3 DNA reads TGTGCCAGCAGTTTGGACAGGGGTTCACCCCTCCACTTT. Translated: CASSLDRGSPLHF.

This clonotype came up many times. The chain employs TRBV10-3 and TRBJ2-1; 14 positions match TRBD2. The CDR3 runs 16 residues. CDR1 and CDR2 from the germline V gene are ENHRY and SYGVKD. Trimming at V came to 5 bases and at J to 8 bases, leaving 8 bases not matched to a gene. The DNA of the CDR3 is TGTGCCATCAGTATCGGACTAGCGGGGGGACTGGATGAGCAGTTCTTC. It is translated as CAISIGLAGGLDEQFF.

Ten or more counts support this clonotype. The J gene is TRBJ2-7, the V gene TRBV5-6, with a possible D match to TRBD1 (6 bases). Deletions cut 0 bases from V and 0 bases from J, with 7 bases between. Per germline, CDR1 SGHDT and CDR2 YYEEEE. The CDR3 runs to 14 residues. The CDR3 DNA is TGTGCCAGCAGCTTGGGGACAGTCTCCTACGAGCAGTACTTC. It codes for CASSLGTVSYEQYF.

In this sample, this clonotype turned up many times. The chain recombines TRBV20-1 with TRBJ2-3; the match to TRBD2 covers 13 bases. Germline CDR1 DFQATT, CDR2 SNEGSKA (reference sequence). V dropped 6 bases and J dropped 3; count of bases not matched to a gene: 9. This CDR3 has 16 amino acids. CDR3 in amino acids: CSASEVTSGRTDTQYF. The CDR3 region has the DNA TGCAGTGCCTCGGAGGTGACTAGCGGGAGGACAGATACGCAGTATTTT.

This clonotype was detected ten times or more. V and J are TRBV5-1 and TRBJ2-6; D remains ambiguous. The germline V and J ends were trimmed by 3 bases and 1 base, with 23 bases remaining between them. The CDR3 has 20 amino acids. Germline V gene data show CDR1 as SGHRS and CDR2 as YFSETQ. For the CDR3, the DNA is TGCGCCAGCAGCTATGATGGGCCTCAATCAAGGGCATCTGGGGCCAACGTCCTGACTTTC. Protein: CASSYDGPQSRASGANVLTF.

This clonotype showed up just a few times. One end of the junction does not line up with germline, which may come from a read error. The gene calls are TRBV20-1 and TRBJ1-5, with D uncertain. Germline loops: CDR1 DFQATT, CDR2 SNEGSKA (reference sequence). This CDR3 comprises 15 residues. The CDR3 region has the DNA TGCAGTGCTAGTGAGATTCGGAATAGCAATCAGCCCCAGAATTTT. It translates to CSASEIRNSNQPQNF.

Notes on this clonotype: A much larger clonotype is one base distant, so this may be a read error. The rearrangement uses TRBV21-1 and TRBJ1-1. TRBV21-1 corresponds to a pseudogene. The CDR3 runs 13 residues. This chain's CDR3 is CASSNQSGEEAFF. The DNA for the CDR3 is TGTGCCAGCAGCAATCAAAGTGGTGAAGAGGCTTTCTTT.

There are many counts of this clonotype. The V gene is TRBV12-3 or TRBV12-4, the J gene TRBJ2-5; no clear D gene. The length of the CDR3 is 13 residues. V gave up 3 bases and J gave up 5 bases, with 10 bases separating them. In nucleotides, the CDR3 is TGTGCCAGCAGTTTTAAGCGTCGGGAGACCCAGTACTTC. Translated, it gives CASSFKRRETQYF.

At least ten counts were recorded for this clonotype. This chain uses TRBV20-1 with TRBJ2-5; 7 nucleotides align to TRBD1. The CDR3 has 16 residues. J lost 5 bases, V lost 0 bases, and 12 bases had no gene match. CDR1 is DFQATT and CDR2 is SNEGSKA in the germline V gene (reference sequence). CDR3 region: CSARETGVIIGETQYF. The CDR3 nucleotides read TGCAGTGCTAGAGAAACAGGGGTTATTATCGGGGAGACCCAGTACTTC.

There are many counts of this clonotype. The rearrangement links TRBV20-1 to TRBJ2-1; D could derive from TRBD1 or TRBD2 (6 bases each). This CDR3 region has 13 residues. The germline V gene encodes CDR1 DFQATT and CDR2 SNEGSKA (reference sequence). V was shortened by 3 bases and J by 9 bases, with 15 bases between the two germline ends. The CDR3 spells CSARSGAIIEQFF. The CDR3 nucleotides read TGCAGTGCTAGGTCGGGGGCTATTATTGAGCAGTTCTTC.

This clonotype was counted many times. The chain links TRBV9 to TRBJ2-2; weak D call: TRBD1 (5 bases). The V end lost 0 bases, the J end lost 6 bases, and 15 bases lay between the germline ends. The CDR3 length is 16 residues. Per germline, CDR1 SGDLS and CDR2 YYNGEE. CDR3 coding DNA: TGTGCCAGCAGCGTAGAGAAGACAGCAATTGCCGGGGAGCTGTTTTTT. This gives the protein CASSVEKTAIAGELFF.

In its sample, this clonotype was seen many times. The chain is built from TRBV29-1 and TRBJ2-6, with TRBD1 as a possible D gene (6 bases). V gave up 4 bases and J gave up 4 bases, with 8 bases separating them. The CDR3 is 13 residues long. Per germline, CDR1 SQVTM and CDR2 ANQGSEA. CDR3 residues: CSVAGAGANVLTF. CDR3 coding DNA: TGCAGCGTTGCAGGGGCCGGGGCCAACGTCCTGACTTTC. Drawing the rest from reference TRBV29-1 and TRBJ2-6, the complete variable domain is SAVISQKPSRDICQRGTSLTIQCQVDSQVTMMFWYRQQPGQSLTLIATANQGSEATYESGFVIDKFPISRPNLTFSTLTVSNMSPEDSSIYLCSVAGAGANVLTFGAGSRLTVL.

This clonotype has at least ten counts. The chain uses TRBV29-1 and TRBJ2-6; no clear D gene. Deletions cut 6 bases from V and 0 bases from J, with 12 bases between. In germline, CDR1 is SQVTM, CDR2 ANQGSEA. The CDR3 is made up of 15 amino acids. CDR3 in DNA: TGCAGCGTAGAGAGGACCGGCTCTGGGGCCAACGTCCTGACTTTC. Translated, it gives CSVERTGSGANVLTF. The entire variable domain, with the rest obtained from reference TRBV29-1 and TRBJ2-6, is as follows: SAVISQKPSRDICQRGTSLTIQCQVDSQVTMMFWYRQQPGQSLTLIATANQGSEATYESGFVIDKFPISRPNLTFSTLTVSNMSPEDSSIYLCSVERTGSGANVLTFGAGSRLTVL.

This clonotype has at least ten counts. Sequence at one end of the junction differs from germline and may be a read error. The rearrangement uses TRBV12-3 or TRBV12-4 and TRBJ1-5; maybe TRBD1 (6 bases). The CDR3 runs 16 residues. CDR3 sequence (DNA): TGTGCCAGCAGTTTCCTATCCGGACAGAACAATCAGCCCCAGAATTTT. Translation: CASSFLSGQNNQPQNF.